This paragraph covers one TCR beta chain sequence. Its target is not known. CDR3 length equals 17 residues. Germline CDR1 is SGHDT and CDR2 is YYEEEE. Trimming took 4 bases from V and 1 from J; bases not matched to a gene: 6. This entry comes from a study of cytomegalovirus exposure and HLA in healthy donors. Study overall: In an earlier analysis, approximately 120 million unique TCR beta sequences were found from 200 million or so T cells. Tens of millions of unique TCRs from HLA-typed donors were held in an early release of data. Overall study results and limits: It emerged from a later analysis that several of the most significant clusters appeared to be linked to common viral pathogens.

Researchers ran the PCR with 60 Vbeta and 13 Jbeta primers. The repertoire was sequenced with immunoSEQ multiplex PCR; TCRdb's copy has only in-frame clones and lacks some. This sample has about 120,000 clones, with 77% found just once. The chain carries TRBV5-6 and TRBJ2-7; TRBD2 matches at 15 bases. The sequence came from a male donor in good health and CMV-seropositive. Sequenced material: PBMCs. The CDR3 DNA reads as TGTGCCAGCAGCCGGACTAGCGGGAGGGCCTTTTCCTACGAGCAGTACTTC. This gives the protein CASSRTSGRAFSYEQYF.